These 3 T cell receptor beta chains came from one sample sequenced in a study of cytomegalovirus exposure and HLA in healthy donors. The PCR contained 60 Vbeta and 13 Jbeta primers. Sequenced by immunoSEQ multiplex PCR; TCRdb stores in-frame clones only, minus some. This sample has under 200,000 clones, with roughly 76% found just once. The source material was PBMCs. Receptors were obtained from a human donor in good health.

The rearrangement uses TRBV4-1 and TRBJ2-5; the D gene is possibly TRBD1 (6 bases). CDR1 MGHRA and CDR2 YSYEKL come from the germline V gene. The V end lost 4 bases, the J end lost 7 bases, and 13 bases lay between the germline ends. The CDR3 sequence is 13 residues long. CDR3 bases: TGCGCCAGCAGCCGTATTAAAGGGGGGACCCAGTACTTC. Its protein is CASSRIKGGTQYF.

The chain uses TRBV7-9 and TRBJ2-2; 9 bases are a match to TRBD1. CDR1 is SEHNR and CDR2 is FQNEAQ in the germline V gene (reference sequence). V lost 9 bases, J lost 3 bases, and 2 bases stayed unmatched. The CDR3 consists of 13 residues. The CDR3 DNA is TGTGCCAGACAGGGGGCGTACACCGGGGAGCTGTTTTTT. Residues: CARQGAYTGELFF.

V is TRBV18 and J is TRBJ1-5, with a weak D call TRBD1 (6 bases). CDR1 KGHSH and CDR2 LQKENI come from the germline V gene. The ends were cut back, 5 bases at V and 7 bases at J, with 21 bases in the middle. The CDR3 is 16 amino acids. The CDR3 DNA reads as TGTGCCAGCTCAACCATGGAACAGGGCGTTGGGCAGCCCCAGCATTTT. Its protein is CASSTMEQGVGQPQHF.